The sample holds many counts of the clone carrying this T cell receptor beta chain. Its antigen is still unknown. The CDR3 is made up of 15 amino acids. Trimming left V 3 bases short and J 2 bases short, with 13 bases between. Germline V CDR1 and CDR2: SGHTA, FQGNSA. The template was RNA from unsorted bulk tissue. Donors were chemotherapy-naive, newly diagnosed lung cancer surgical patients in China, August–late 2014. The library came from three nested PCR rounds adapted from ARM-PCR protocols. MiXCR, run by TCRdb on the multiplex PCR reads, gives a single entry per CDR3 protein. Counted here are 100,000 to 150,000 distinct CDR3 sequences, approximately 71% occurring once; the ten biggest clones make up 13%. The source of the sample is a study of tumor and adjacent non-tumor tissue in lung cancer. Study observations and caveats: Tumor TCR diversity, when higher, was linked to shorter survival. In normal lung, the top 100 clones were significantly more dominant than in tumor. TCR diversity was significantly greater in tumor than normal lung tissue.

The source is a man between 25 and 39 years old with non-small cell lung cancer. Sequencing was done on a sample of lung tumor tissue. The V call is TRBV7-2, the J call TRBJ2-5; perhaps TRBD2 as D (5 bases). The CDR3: CASSLASSGQETQYF. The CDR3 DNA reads TGTGCCAGCAGCTTGGCTAGCTCGGGACAAGAGACCCAGTACTTC.